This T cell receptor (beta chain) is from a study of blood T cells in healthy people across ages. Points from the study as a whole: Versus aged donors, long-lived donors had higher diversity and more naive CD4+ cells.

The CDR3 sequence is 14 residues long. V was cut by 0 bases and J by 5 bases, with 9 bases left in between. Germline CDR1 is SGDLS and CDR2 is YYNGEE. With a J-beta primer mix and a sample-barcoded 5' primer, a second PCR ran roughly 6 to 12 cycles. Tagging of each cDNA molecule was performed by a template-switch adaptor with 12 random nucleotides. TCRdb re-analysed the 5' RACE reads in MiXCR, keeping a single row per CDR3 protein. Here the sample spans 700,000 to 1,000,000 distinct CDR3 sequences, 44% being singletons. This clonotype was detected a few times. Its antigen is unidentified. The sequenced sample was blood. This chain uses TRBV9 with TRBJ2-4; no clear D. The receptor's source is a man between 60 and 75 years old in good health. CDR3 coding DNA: TGTGCCAGCAGCGTAGGACCGACACAAAACATTCAGTACTTC. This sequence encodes CASSVGPTQNIQYF.